The 28 T cell receptor beta chains below were found in one sample sequenced in a study of blood T cell repertoires in COVID-19. Only in-frame clones appear in the TCRdb table, and some are missing; sequencing was by immunoSEQ multiplex PCR. The repertoire holds about 500,000 clones, with approximately 92% as singletons. The sample taken for sequencing was peripheral blood. The receptors shown here come from a man in his late teens or twenties with COVID-19, enrolled during active disease.

This sequence joins TRBV27 and TRBJ2-7; possibly TRBD2 for D (5 bases). Germline lookup yields CDR1 MNHEY and CDR2 SMNVEV (reference sequence). This CDR3 is 14 amino acids long. Trimming took 10 bases from V and 0 from J, leaving 16 bases between them. The CDR3 spells CATLNLGNSYEQYF. Here the CDR3 DNA reads TGTGCCACCTTGAACCTCGGGAACTCCTACGAGCAGTACTTC.

J is TRBJ1-5 and V is TRBV19; no clear D gene. This CDR3 spans 14 amino acids. Germline loops: CDR1 LNHDA, CDR2 SQIVND (reference sequence). Trimming cost V 5 bases and J 7 bases, with 15 bases left between them. This CDR3 reads CASSFTFTGQPQHF. DNA of the CDR3: TGTGCCAGTAGTTTCACCTTCACGGGGCAGCCCCAGCATTTT.

This clone was counted a single time. V gene TRBV19 combines with J gene TRBJ2-1; weak D call: TRBD2 (6 bases). Trimming took off 1 base at V and 0 bases at J, with 10 bases between the two ends. Germline-derived CDR1 and CDR2 are LNHDA and SQIVND (reference sequence). This CDR3 contains 16 residues. As DNA, the CDR3 is TGTGCCAGTAGTATAGTGGGACTGAGCTCCTACAATGAGCAGTTCTTC. Amino acid sequence: CASSIVGLSSYNEQFF.

The genes are TRBV7-9 and TRBJ2-5; the match to TRBD2 covers 8 bases. The germline V gene encodes CDR1 SEHNR and CDR2 FQNEAQ (reference sequence). The CDR3 loop spans 16 amino acids. Losses at the gene ends were 3 bases for V and 2 bases for J; bases not matched to a gene: 8. The CDR3 protein is CASSFPKASGQETQYF. The CDR3, as DNA: TGTGCCAGCAGCTTTCCTAAAGCTAGCGGGCAAGAGACCCAGTACTTC.

The rearrangement uses TRBV7-8 and TRBJ2-1, with a tentative D call TRBD1 (5 bases). The CDR3 is made up of 16 amino acids. Germline CDR1 reads SGHVS; CDR2 reads FQNEAQ. Trimming stripped 5 bases from V and 4 bases from J, with 18 bases between. CDR3 protein: CASSTTTVLVYNEQFF. In nucleotides, the CDR3 is TGTGCCAGCAGCACCACGACAGTATTAGTTTACAATGAGCAGTTCTTC.

This rearrangement joins TRBV6-6 to TRBJ2-2, with 11 bases matching TRBD2. The germline V gene encodes CDR1 MNHNY and CDR2 SVGAGI (reference sequence). V was clipped by 5 bases and J by 0 bases; unmatched bases: 5. The CDR3 length is 17 residues. In DNA form, the CDR3 reads TGTGCCAGCAGTCGTGTTAGCGGGGGGGCGAACACCGGGGAGCTGTTTTTT. Amino acids: CASSRVSGGANTGELFF.

The V and J genes are TRBV7-8 and TRBJ2-3, with 10 bases lining up with TRBD2. The CDR3 sequence is 20 residues long. Germline CDR1 and CDR2: SGHVS and FQNEAQ. V gave up 2 bases and J gave up 2 bases; unmatched junction bases: 16. In nucleotides, the CDR3 is TGTGCCAGCAGCTTAAGGGCTAGCGGGAGTTTTCTCCCTATCACAGATACGCAGTATTTT. It translates to CASSLRASGSFLPITDTQYF.

The V gene is TRBV21-1, the J gene TRBJ1-2; the table gives TRBD1 as D, unverified against the DNA. TRBV21-1 is shown as a pseudogene. This CDR3 contains 16 residues. CDR3 region: CASSPKTTGAGWGYTF. The CDR3 DNA follows: TGTGCCAGCAGCCCTAAAACGACAGGGGCAGGTTGGGGCTACACCTTC.

V is TRBV2 and J is TRBJ2-4, with a possible D match to TRBD1 (5 bases). The CDR3 is made up of 16 amino acids. Trimming shortened V by 4 bases and J by 6 bases, and 19 bases separated the two germline ends. Germline CDR1 SNHLY, CDR2 FYNNEI. The CDR3 loop reads CASSGRWNRQGNIQYF. CDR3 DNA: TGTGCCAGCAGTGGCCGTTGGAATCGCCAGGGAAACATTCAGTACTTC.

The chain's CDR3 is CASSQLAGSNTEAFF. The CDR3 DNA follows: TGTGCCAGCAGCCAATTGGCAGGCTCGAACACTGAAGCTTTCTTT. The chain is built from TRBV3-1 (or the pseudogene TRBV3-2) and TRBJ1-1; the D is unclear. Germline-derived CDR1 and CDR2 are LGHDT and YNNKEL (reference sequence). The CDR3 covers 15 residues. Trimming stripped 2 bases from V and 1 base from J, with 11 bases between.

V is TRBV18 and J is TRBJ1-4; 7 bases are a match to TRBD1. The CDR3 covers 15 residues. The V segment lost 1 base and the J segment 2 bases; nucleotides outside the gene matches: 1. Germline CDR1 is KGHSH and CDR2 is LQKENI. CDR3 sequence reads: CASSPQTGTNEKLFF. DNA of the CDR3: TGTGCCAGCTCACCACAGACAGGGACTAATGAAAAACTGTTTTTT.

Only one count was recorded for this clone. The CDR3 is CASSYSTGFGELFF. In nucleotides, the CDR3 is TGTGCCAGCAGCTATAGCACTGGGTTTGGGGAGCTGTTTTTT. This sequence joins TRBV11-2 and TRBJ2-2; the D is unclear. This CDR3 spans 14 amino acids. Trimming took off 4 bases at V and 8 bases at J, with 14 bases between the two ends. Germline V CDR1 and CDR2: SGHAT, FQNNGV.

The rearrangement links TRBV19 to TRBJ2-7; D possibly corresponds to TRBD1 (6 bases). Germline V gene sequence: CDR1 LNHDA, CDR2 SQIVND (reference sequence). V was trimmed by 6 bases and J by 2 bases, leaving 14 bases between them. CDR3 size: 14 residues. CDR3 DNA: TGTGCCAGTAGGGAGTCAGGGGCCCCCTACGAGCAGTACTTC. Translation: CASRESGAPYEQYF. Based on the CDR3 plus reference TRBV19 and TRBJ2-7, the full variable domain is DGGITQSPKYLFRKEGQNVTLSCEQNLNHDAMYWYRQDPGQGLRLIYYSQIVNDFQKGDIAEGYSVSREKKESFPLTVTSAQKNPTAFYLCASRESGAPYEQYFGPGTRLTVT.

The chain combines TRBV2 with TRBJ2-3; 7 nucleotides match TRBD2. The V gene's germline CDR1 is SNHLY and CDR2 FYNNEI. J lost 4 bases, V lost 3 bases, and 10 bases had no gene match. This CDR3 comprises 16 residues. CDR3 sequence reads: CASSDGASGWSDTQYF. CDR3 coding DNA: TGTGCCAGCAGTGACGGGGCTAGCGGTTGGTCAGATACGCAGTATTTT.

This chain uses TRBV19 with TRBJ2-1; D possibly corresponds to TRBD1 (6 bases). Germline-derived CDR1 and CDR2 are LNHDA and SQIVND (reference sequence). The CDR3 totals 15 residues. Trimming removed 4 bases at V and 0 bases at J, with 10 bases between. The chain's CDR3 is CASSTLDSSYNEQFF. DNA for the CDR3: TGTGCCAGTAGTACCTTGGACAGCTCCTACAATGAGCAGTTCTTC.

The chain uses TRBV7-9 and TRBJ2-3; a possible D gene is TRBD1 (6 bases). Germline CDR1 and CDR2: SEHNR and FQNEAQ (reference sequence). With 5 bases removed from V and 4 bases from J, the gap between germline ends came to 22 bases. The CDR3 contains 17 residues. CDR3 in DNA: TGTGCCAGCAGCCTATCGAGGGCCCCGCACAGGGCAGATACGCAGTATTTT. Amino acids: CASSLSRAPHRADTQYF.

CDR3 DNA: TGTGCCTGGACTCATAAGGGGAGAGCGGGAGGGACCCAGTACTTC. It yields the protein CAWTHKGRAGGTQYF. The rearrangement uses TRBV30 and TRBJ2-5; 9 bases are shared with TRBD2. This CDR3 contains 15 residues. Germline CDR1 and CDR2: GTSNPN and SVGIG (reference sequence). The junction had 13 bases not matched to a gene; V was cut back by 4 bases and J by 7 bases.

V usage is TRBV12-5 and J usage is TRBJ2-5; the match to TRBD2 covers 9 bases. The CDR3 contains 13 residues. The J segment lost 5 bases and the V segment lost 5 bases, leaving 3 bases of the junction unmatched. Germline V gene data show CDR1 as LGHNT and CDR2 as FRNRAP. The CDR3 region is CASGKTSGETQYF. As DNA, the CDR3 is TGTGCTAGTGGTAAAACTAGCGGGGAGACCCAGTACTTC.

The gene calls are TRBV7-8 and TRBJ1-1, with 10 nucleotides matching TRBD1. The V segment lost 5 bases and the J segment 6 bases; nucleotides outside the gene matches: 12. The CDR3 has 16 residues. The germline CDR1 and CDR2 sequences are SGHVS and FQNEAQ. In DNA form, the CDR3 reads TGTGCCAGCAGCCCTAGCCGGGACAGGGGTGCGGCTGAAGCTTTCTTT. It specifies CASSPSRDRGAAEAFF.

The sample holds one count of this clone. The V call is TRBV18, the J call TRBJ1-6, with D possibly being TRBD1 (6 bases). Between the trimmed V and J ends, which lost 3 bases and 7 bases, there was a span of 10 bases. This CDR3 comprises 14 residues. Per the germline V gene, CDR1 is KGHSH and CDR2 is LQKENI. CDR3 nucleotide sequence: TGTGCCAGCTCACCGGACAGCTCCAATTCACCCCTCCACTTT. This sequence encodes CASSPDSSNSPLHF.

The chain employs TRBV11-2 and TRBJ1-1; D call uncertain. Between the trimmed V and J ends, which lost 3 bases and 5 bases, there was a span of 13 bases. The CDR3 has 14 residues. Germline CDR1 and CDR2: SGHAT and FQNNGV. CDR3 loop: CASSFRGGETEAFF. As DNA, the CDR3 is TGTGCCAGCAGCTTTCGGGGAGGAGAGACTGAAGCTTTCTTT. Using reference TRBV11-2 and TRBJ1-1 for the parts outside the CDR3, the full variable domain is EAGVAQSPRYKIIEKRQSVAFWCNPISGHATLYWYQQILGQGPKLLIQFQNNGVVDDSQLPKDRFSAERLKGVDSTLKIQPAKLEDSAVYLCASSFRGGETEAFFGQGTRLTVV.

V and J are TRBV29-1 and TRBJ2-1; 15 positions agree with TRBD2. This CDR3 has 14 residues. Unmatched junction bases numbered 3, after V lost 6 bases and J lost 6 bases. CDR1 is SQVTM, CDR2 ANQGSEA, per germline. The CDR3 protein is CSVRTSGRGNEQFF. The CDR3 bases are TGCAGCGTCCGGACTAGCGGGAGGGGCAATGAGCAGTTCTTC.

V is TRBV9 and J is TRBJ1-6; D not certain. Between the trimmed V and J ends, which lost 0 bases and 7 bases, there was a span of 8 bases. The CDR3 extends over 14 amino acids. Germline values: CDR1 SGDLS, CDR2 YYNGEE. The CDR3 protein is CASSVGMRNSPLHF. The DNA for the CDR3 is TGTGCCAGCAGCGTAGGAATGCGGAATTCACCCCTCCACTTT.

The CDR3 spells CASSEAHPYNNQPQHF. In DNA form, the CDR3 reads TGTGCCAGCAGTGAAGCCCACCCGTACAATAATCAGCCCCAGCATTTT. The chain carries TRBV2 and TRBJ1-5; D gene ambiguous. Trimming pared 0 bases from V and 4 bases from J, leaving 13 bases between. The CDR3 sequence is 16 residues long. From germline, CDR1 is SNHLY and CDR2 FYNNEI.

The chain employs TRBV7-9 and TRBJ1-5; D is possibly TRBD1 (5 bases). Per the germline V gene, CDR1 is SEHNR and CDR2 is FQNEAQ (reference sequence). The V end was cut by 1 base, the J end by 0 bases, with 10 bases between. The CDR3 totals 16 residues. In DNA, the CDR3 is TGTGCCAGCAGCTTAGGGGGCGTTTATAGCAATCAGCCCCAGCATTTT. Its protein is CASSLGGVYSNQPQHF.

The rearrangement joins TRBV7-6 to TRBJ2-1; 7 positions agree with TRBD1. CDR1 and CDR2 (germline): SGHVS, FNYEAQ. The V and J ends lost 11 bases and 8 bases, in that order; junction bases with no gene match: 9. The CDR3 loop spans 12 amino acids. The DNA of the CDR3 is TGTGCCCCAACGAGGGGGCTATATGAGCAGTTCTTC. This sequence encodes CAPTRGLYEQFF.

The chain has TRBV30 and TRBJ1-2; 8 positions match TRBD1. Germline lookup yields CDR1 GTSNPN and CDR2 SVGIG (reference sequence). This CDR3 has 13 residues. The ends lost 1 base at V and 7 bases at J; junction bases unmatched: 5. The CDR3 is CAWSATQGAGYTF. CDR3 nucleotides: TGTGCCTGGAGTGCCACTCAGGGGGCTGGCTACACCTTC.

The chain recombines TRBV6-5 with TRBJ1-2; D not resolved. Trimming stripped 0 bases from V and 4 bases from J, with 9 bases between. Germline CDR1 is MNHEY and CDR2 is SVGAGI. The CDR3 contains 14 residues. The CDR3 sequence is CASSYSQSSYGYTF. For the CDR3, the DNA is TGTGCCAGCAGTTACTCGCAGTCCAGCTATGGCTACACCTTC.